This T cell receptor beta chain was sequenced for a study of shared T cell receptors in the human thymus. Trimming cost V 5 bases and J 1 base; bases outside gene matches: 13. CDR1 and CDR2 from the germline V gene are SGHVS and FNYEAQ. The CDR3 extends over 18 amino acids. Only in-frame clones appear in the TCRdb table, and some are missing; sequencing was by immunoSEQ multiplex PCR. The table shows some 700,000 clones, with roughly 88% occurring only once. The same data also contributed to another study, on human thymus T cells. Per that study: In corrective heart surgery, resections were taken, and these provided the thymus tissue. Within thymic and blood repertoires, V and J gene usage appeared to be biased. There were highly overlapping thymic repertoires among unrelated individuals, as related research reported.

The sequenced sample was thymocytes. This sequence joins TRBV7-6 and TRBJ2-3; 9 bases match TRBD2. This clonotype originated in a girl in the first two years of life with a congenital heart defect. CDR3 nucleotides: TGTGCCAGCAGCCTGACTAGCGGCCTATCTAGAGGCACAGATACGCAGTATTTT. As protein: CASSLTSGLSRGTDTQYF.